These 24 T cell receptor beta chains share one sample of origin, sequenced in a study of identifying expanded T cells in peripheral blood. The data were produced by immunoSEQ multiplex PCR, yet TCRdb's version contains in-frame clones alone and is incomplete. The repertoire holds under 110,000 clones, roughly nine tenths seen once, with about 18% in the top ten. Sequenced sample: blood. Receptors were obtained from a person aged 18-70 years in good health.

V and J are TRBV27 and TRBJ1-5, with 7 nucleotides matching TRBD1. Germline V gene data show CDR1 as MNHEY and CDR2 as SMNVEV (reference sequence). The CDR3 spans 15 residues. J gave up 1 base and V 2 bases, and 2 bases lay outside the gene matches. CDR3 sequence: CASSLIQGSNQPQHF. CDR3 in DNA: TGTGCCAGCAGTTTAATACAGGGGAGCAATCAGCCCCAGCATTTT.

The CDR3 reads CAWRPRGGVTGNTIYF. The CDR3 nucleotides read TGTGCCTGGAGACCACGTGGGGGTGTGACTGGAAACACCATATATTTT. The chain carries TRBV30 and TRBJ1-3, with D possibly matching TRBD1 (5 bases). CDR1 and CDR2 from the germline V gene are GTSNPN and SVGIG (reference sequence). The CDR3 has 16 amino acids. Trimming took 3 bases from V and 2 from J, leaving 17 bases between them.

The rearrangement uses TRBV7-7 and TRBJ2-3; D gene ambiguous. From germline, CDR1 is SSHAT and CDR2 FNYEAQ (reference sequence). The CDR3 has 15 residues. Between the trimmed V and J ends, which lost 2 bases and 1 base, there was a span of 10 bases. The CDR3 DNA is TGTGCCAGCAGCTTAAGTCGGAGCGGCACAGATACGCAGTATTTT. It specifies CASSLSRSGTDTQYF.

The CDR3 coding sequence is TGTGCCAGCAGCTTGGCACTGGGGGAAGGCTACACCTTC. Encoded protein: CASSLALGEGYTF. The chain couples TRBV5-4 to TRBJ1-2; D is possibly TRBD1 (5 bases). The V gene's germline CDR1 is SGHNT and CDR2 YYREEE (reference sequence). Between the trimmed V and J ends, which lost 0 bases and 8 bases, there was a span of 11 bases. CDR3 length: 13 amino acids.

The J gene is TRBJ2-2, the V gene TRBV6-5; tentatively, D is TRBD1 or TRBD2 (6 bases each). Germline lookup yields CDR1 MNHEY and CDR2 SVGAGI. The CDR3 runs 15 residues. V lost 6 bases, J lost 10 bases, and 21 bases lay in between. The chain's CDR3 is CASSHPWGAIQELFF. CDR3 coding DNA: TGTGCCAGCAGCCACCCTTGGGGGGCCATTCAGGAGCTGTTTTTT.

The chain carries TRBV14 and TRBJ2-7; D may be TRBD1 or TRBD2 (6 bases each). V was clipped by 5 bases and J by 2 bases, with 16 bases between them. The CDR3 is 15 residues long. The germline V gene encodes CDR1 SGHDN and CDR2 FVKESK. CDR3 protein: CASSEGGGGAYEQYF. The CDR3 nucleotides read TGTGCCAGCAGCGAAGGGGGAGGAGGGGCCTACGAGCAGTACTTC.

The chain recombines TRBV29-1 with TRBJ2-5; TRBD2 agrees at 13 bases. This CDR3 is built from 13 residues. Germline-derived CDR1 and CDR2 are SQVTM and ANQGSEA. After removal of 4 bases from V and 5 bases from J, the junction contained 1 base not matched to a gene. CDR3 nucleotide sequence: TGCAGCGTTGTGACTAGCGGGGGGGAGACCCAGTACTTC. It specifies CSVVTSGGETQYF.

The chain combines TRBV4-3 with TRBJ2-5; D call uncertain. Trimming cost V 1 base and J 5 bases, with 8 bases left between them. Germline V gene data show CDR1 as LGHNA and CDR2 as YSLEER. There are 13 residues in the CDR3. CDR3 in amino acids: CASSQGYAETQYF. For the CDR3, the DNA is TGCGCCAGCAGCCAAGGCTATGCGGAGACCCAGTACTTC.

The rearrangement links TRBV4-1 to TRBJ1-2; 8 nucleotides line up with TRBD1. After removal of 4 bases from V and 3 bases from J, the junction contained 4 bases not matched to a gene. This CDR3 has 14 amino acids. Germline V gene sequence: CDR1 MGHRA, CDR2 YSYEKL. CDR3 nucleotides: TGCGCCAGCAGCCCGGGACAGGTCCACTATGGCTACACCTTC. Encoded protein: CASSPGQVHYGYTF.

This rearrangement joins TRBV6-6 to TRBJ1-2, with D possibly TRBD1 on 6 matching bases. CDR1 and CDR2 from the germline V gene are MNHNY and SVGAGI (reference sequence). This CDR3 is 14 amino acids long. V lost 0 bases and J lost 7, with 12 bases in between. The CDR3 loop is CASSYSQGSGGYTF. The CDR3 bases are TGTGCCAGCAGTTACTCTCAGGGGTCGGGTGGCTACACCTTC.

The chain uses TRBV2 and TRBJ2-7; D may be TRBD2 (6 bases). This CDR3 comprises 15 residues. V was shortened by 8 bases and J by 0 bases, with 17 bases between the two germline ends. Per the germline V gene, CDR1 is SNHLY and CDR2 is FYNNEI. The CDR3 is CASRPGTLSSYEQYF. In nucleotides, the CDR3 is TGTGCCAGCCGTCCTGGGACTCTTTCCTCCTACGAGCAGTACTTC.

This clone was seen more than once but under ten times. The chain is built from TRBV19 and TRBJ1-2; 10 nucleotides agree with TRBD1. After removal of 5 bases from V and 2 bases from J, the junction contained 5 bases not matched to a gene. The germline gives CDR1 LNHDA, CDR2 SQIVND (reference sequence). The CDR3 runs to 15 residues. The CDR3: CASSPGQGKNYGYTF. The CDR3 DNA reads TGTGCCAGTAGTCCGGGACAGGGGAAGAACTATGGCTACACCTTC.

CDR3 region: CASSLGQGYNEQFF. CDR3 in DNA: TGTGCCAGCAGCTTGGGACAGGGCTACAATGAGCAGTTCTTC. The genes are TRBV11-3 and TRBJ2-1; 9 bases are shared with TRBD1. Germline V gene lookup returns CDR1 SGHNT and CDR2 YENEEA. J gave up 3 bases and V 3 bases, and 0 bases lay outside the gene matches. The CDR3 extends over 14 amino acids.

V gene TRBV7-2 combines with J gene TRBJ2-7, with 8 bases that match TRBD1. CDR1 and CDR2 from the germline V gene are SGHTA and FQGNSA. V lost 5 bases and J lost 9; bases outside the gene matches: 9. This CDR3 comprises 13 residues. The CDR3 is CASSLGQVRGQYF. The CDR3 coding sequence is TGTGCCAGCAGCCTGGGACAGGTTAGGGGGCAGTACTTC.

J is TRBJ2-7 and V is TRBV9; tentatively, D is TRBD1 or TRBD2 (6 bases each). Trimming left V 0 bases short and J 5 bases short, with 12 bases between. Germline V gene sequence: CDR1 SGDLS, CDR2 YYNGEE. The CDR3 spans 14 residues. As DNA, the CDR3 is TGTGCCAGCAGCGTAGTAGGGGGGAGCCACGAGCAGTACTTC. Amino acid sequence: CASSVVGGSHEQYF.

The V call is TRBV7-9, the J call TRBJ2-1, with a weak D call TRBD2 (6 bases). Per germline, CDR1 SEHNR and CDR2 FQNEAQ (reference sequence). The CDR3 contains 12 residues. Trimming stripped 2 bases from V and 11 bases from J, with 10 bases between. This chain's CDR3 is CASSLSGDKQFF. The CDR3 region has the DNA TGTGCCAGCAGCTTATCGGGGGATAAGCAGTTCTTC.

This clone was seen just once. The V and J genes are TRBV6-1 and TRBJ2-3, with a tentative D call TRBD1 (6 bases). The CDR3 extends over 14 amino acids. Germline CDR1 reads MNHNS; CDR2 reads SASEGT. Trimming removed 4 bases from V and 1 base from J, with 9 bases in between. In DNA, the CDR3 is TGTGCCAGCAGTGTGGCAGGGGGCACAGATACGCAGTATTTT. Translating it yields CASSVAGGTDTQYF.

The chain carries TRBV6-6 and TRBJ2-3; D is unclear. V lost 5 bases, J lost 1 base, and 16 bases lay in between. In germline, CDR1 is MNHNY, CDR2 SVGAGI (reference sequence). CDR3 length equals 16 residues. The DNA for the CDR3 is TGTGCCAGCAGTCCCCTCTTTCCGGTGGGCACAGATACGCAGTATTTT. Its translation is CASSPLFPVGTDTQYF.

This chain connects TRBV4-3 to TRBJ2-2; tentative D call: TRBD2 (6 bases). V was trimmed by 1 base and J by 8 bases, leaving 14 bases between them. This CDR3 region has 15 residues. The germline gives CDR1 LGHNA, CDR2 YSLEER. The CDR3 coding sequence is TGCGCCAGCAGCCAAGGGACTACCGCCGTAGGGGAGCTGTTTTTT. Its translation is CASSQGTTAVGELFF.

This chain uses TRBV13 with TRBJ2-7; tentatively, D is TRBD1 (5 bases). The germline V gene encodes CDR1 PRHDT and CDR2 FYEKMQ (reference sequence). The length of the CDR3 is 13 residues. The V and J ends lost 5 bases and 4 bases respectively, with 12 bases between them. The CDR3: CASSPNGAYEQYF. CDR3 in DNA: TGTGCCAGCAGCCCTAATGGGGCGTACGAGCAGTACTTC.

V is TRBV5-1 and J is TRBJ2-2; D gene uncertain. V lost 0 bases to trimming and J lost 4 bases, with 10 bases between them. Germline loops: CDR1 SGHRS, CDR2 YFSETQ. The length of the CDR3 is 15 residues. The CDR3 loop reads CASSLDLRTTGELFF. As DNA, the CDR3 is TGCGCCAGCAGCTTGGATCTTAGAACCACCGGGGAGCTGTTTTTT.

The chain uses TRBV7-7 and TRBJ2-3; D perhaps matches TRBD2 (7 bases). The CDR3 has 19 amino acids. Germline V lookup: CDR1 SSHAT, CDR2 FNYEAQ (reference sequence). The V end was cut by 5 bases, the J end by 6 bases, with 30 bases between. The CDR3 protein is CASSPSAVGGRTGADTQYF. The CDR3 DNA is TGTGCCAGCAGCCCCTCCGCGGTCGGGGGGCGTACGGGGGCGGATACGCAGTATTTT.

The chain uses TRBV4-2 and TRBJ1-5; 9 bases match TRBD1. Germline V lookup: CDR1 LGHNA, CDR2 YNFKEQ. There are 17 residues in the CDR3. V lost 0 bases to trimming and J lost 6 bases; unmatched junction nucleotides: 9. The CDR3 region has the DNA TGTGCCAGCAGCCAAGATTCTGGCACAGGGGGCACTCAGCCCCAGCATTTT. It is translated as CASSQDSGTGGTQPQHF.

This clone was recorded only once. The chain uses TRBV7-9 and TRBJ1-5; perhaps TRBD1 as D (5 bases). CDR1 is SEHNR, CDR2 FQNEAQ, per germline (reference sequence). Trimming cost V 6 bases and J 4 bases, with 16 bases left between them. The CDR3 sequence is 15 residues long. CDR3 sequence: CASSPRGGPNQPQHF. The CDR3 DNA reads TGTGCCAGCAGTCCGAGGGGCGGACCGAATCAGCCCCAGCATTTT.